Sequencing of this T cell receptor beta chain was carried out in a study of blood T cell repertoires in COVID-19. Turning to the study itself: The United States, Italy and Spain provided the acute and convalescent COVID-19 samples. PBMCs, B-cell-depleted T cells, or T cells provided the cDNA or gDNA that made up the material.

Seattle cases were enrolled at active infection and followed longitudinally. Measured with immunoSEQ multiplex PCR; TCRdb has only the in-frame clones, and not every one. The sample has 350,000 to 450,000 clones, approximately 86% seen once. Sequencing was done on a sample of peripheral blood. The source is a woman aged 60-75 years with COVID-19, enrolled during active disease.

CDR3: CASSHYPRQGVEHGYTF. The CDR3, as DNA: TGTGCCAGCAGCCATTACCCCCGACAGGGGGTGGAGCATGGCTACACCTTC. The chain joins TRBV3-1 (or the pseudogene TRBV3-2) to TRBJ1-2, with 9 bases matching TRBD1. The CDR3 loop spans 17 amino acids. Germline loops: CDR1 LGHDT, CDR2 YNNKEL (reference sequence). J gave up 6 bases and V 3 bases, and 14 bases lay outside the gene matches.